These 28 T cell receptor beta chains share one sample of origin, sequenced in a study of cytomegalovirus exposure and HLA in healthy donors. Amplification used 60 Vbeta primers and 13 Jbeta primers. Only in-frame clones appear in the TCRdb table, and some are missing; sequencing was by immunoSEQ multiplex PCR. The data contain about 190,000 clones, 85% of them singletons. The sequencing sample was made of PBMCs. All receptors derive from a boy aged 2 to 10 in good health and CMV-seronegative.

The CDR3, as DNA: TGTGCCAGCAGCCCTCGGACAGGGACGGGAAACACCATATATTTT. Protein: CASSPRTGTGNTIYF. V and J are TRBV9 and TRBJ1-3; 8 bases map to TRBD1. The V and J ends lost 4 bases and 4 bases, in that order; junction bases with no gene match: 7. CDR3 length equals 15 residues. Germline CDR1 SGDLS, CDR2 YYNGEE.

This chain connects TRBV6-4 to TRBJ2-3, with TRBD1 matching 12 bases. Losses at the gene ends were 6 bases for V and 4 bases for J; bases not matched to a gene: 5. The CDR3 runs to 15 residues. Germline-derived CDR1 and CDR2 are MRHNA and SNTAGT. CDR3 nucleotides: TGTGCCAGCAGAGCCGGGACAGGGGGCCCAGATACGCAGTATTTT. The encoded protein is CASRAGTGGPDTQYF.

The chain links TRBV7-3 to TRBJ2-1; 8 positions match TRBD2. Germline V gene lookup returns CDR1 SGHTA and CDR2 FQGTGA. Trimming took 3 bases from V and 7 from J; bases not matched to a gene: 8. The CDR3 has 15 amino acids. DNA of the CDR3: TGTGCCAGCAGCTTTTTTCCCGGGACTAGTAATGAGCAGTTCTTC. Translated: CASSFFPGTSNEQFF.

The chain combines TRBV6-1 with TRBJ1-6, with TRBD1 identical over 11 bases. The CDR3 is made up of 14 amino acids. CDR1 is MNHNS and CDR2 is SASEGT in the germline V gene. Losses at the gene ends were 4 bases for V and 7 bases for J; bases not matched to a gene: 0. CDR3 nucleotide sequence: TGTGCCAGCAGTGGGACAGGGGGCAATTCACCCCTCCACTTT. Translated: CASSGTGGNSPLHF.

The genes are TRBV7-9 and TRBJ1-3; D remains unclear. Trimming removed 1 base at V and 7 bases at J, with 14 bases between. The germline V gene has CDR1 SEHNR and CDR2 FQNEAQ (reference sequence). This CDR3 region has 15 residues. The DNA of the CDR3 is TGTGCCAGCAGCTTAGGCTGGGGAGAGCTGAACACCATATATTTT. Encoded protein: CASSLGWGELNTIYF.

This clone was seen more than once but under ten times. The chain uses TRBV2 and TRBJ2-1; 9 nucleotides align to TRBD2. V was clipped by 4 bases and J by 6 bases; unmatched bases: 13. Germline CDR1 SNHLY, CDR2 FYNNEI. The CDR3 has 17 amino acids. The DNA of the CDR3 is TGTGCCAGCAGTGGAACTTTAGCGGGGGCGCGGTTCAATGAGCAGTTCTTC. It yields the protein CASSGTLAGARFNEQFF.

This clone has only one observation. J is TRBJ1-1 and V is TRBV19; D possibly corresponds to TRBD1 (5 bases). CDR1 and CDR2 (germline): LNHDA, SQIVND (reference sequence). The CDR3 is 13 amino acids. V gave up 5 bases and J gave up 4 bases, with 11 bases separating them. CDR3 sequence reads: CASSSGHVTEAFF. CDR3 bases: TGTGCCAGTAGTTCCGGACACGTCACTGAAGCTTTCTTT.

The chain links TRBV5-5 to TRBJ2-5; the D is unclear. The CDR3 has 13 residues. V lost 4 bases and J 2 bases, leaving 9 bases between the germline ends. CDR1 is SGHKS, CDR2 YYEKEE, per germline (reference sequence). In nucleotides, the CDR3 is TGTGCCAGCAGCGGTCGGTTTCAAGAGACCCAGTACTTC. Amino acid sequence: CASSGRFQETQYF. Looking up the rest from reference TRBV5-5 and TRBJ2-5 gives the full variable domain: DAGVTQSPTHLIKTRGQQVTLRCSPISGHKSVSWYQQVLGQGPQFIFQYYEKEERGRGNFPDRFSARQFPNYSSELNVNALLLGDSALYLCASSGRFQETQYFGPGTRLLVL.

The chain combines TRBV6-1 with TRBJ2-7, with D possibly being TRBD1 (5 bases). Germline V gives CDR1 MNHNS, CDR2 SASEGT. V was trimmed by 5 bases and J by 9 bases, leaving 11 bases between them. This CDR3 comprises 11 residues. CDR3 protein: CASSKGPGQYV. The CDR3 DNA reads TGTGCCAGCAGTAAGGGGCCTGGGCAGTACGTC.

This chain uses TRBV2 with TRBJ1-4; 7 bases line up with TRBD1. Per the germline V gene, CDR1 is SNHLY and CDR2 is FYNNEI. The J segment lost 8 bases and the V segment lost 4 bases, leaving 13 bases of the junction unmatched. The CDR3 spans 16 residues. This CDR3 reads CASSGQPDRVEEKLFF. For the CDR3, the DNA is TGTGCCAGCAGTGGTCAACCCGACAGGGTGGAGGAAAAACTGTTTTTT.

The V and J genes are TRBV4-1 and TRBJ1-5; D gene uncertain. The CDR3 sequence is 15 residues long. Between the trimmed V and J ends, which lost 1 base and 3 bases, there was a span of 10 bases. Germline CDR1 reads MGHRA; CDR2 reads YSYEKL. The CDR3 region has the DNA TGCGCCAGCAGCCAAGTTGCAGGTACCAATCAGCCCCAGCATTTT. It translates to CASSQVAGTNQPQHF.

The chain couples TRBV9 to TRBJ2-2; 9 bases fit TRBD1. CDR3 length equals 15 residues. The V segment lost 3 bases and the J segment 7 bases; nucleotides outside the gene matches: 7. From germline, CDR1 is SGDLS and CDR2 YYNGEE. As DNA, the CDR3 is TGTGCCAGCAGCGCAAACACAGGGGGCAGCGGGGAGCTGTTTTTT. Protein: CASSANTGGSGELFF. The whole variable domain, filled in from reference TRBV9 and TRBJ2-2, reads DSGVTQTPKHLITATGQRVTLRCSPRSGDLSVYWYQQSLDQGLQFLIQYYNGEERAKGNILERFSAQQFPDLHSELNLSSLELGDSALYFCASSANTGGSGELFFGEGSRLTVL.

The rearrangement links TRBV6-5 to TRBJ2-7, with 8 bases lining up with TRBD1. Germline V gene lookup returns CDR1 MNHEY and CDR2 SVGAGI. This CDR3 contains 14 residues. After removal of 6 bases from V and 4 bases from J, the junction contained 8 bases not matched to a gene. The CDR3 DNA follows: TGTGCCAGCAGACGGGACAGGTCTGTGTACGAGCAGTACTTC. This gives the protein CASRRDRSVYEQYF.

The CDR3: CASSDSETRNTGELFF. The CDR3 nucleotides read TGCGCCAGCAGTGACTCGGAGACTAGGAACACCGGGGAGCTGTTTTTT. The chain is built from TRBV10-1 and TRBJ2-2; D possibly corresponds to TRBD2 (6 bases). This CDR3 spans 16 amino acids. Germline CDR1 is WNHNN and CDR2 is SYGVQD (reference sequence). V gave up 3 bases and J gave up 1 base, with 12 bases separating them.

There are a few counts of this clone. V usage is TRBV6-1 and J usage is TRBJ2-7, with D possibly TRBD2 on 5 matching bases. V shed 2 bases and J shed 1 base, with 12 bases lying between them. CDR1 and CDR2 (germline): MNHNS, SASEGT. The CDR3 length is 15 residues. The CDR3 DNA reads TGTGCCAGCAGTGAATGGGCTAGCAAGTCCTACGAGCAGTACTTC. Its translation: CASSEWASKSYEQYF.

The CDR3 DNA reads TGTGCCAGCAGTTCATCCGGGACTAGCGGAACAGATACGCAGTATTTT. It is translated as CASSSSGTSGTDTQYF. The chain uses TRBV28 and TRBJ2-3, with 11 bases lining up with TRBD2. The J segment lost 3 bases and the V segment lost 4 bases, leaving 6 bases of the junction unmatched. The CDR3 runs 16 residues. The germline V gene has CDR1 MDHEN and CDR2 SYDVKM.

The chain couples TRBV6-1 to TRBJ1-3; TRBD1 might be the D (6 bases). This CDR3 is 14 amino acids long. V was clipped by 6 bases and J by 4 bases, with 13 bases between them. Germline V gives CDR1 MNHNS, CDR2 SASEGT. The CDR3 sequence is CASRTGTPGNTIYF. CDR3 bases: TGTGCCAGCAGGACCGGGACACCCGGAAACACCATATATTTT.

The CDR3 sequence is CASSLGLAGGQDTGELFF. The CDR3 DNA sequence: TGCGCCAGCAGCTTGGGACTAGCGGGGGGTCAAGACACCGGGGAGCTGTTTTTT. The V gene is TRBV5-1, the J gene TRBJ2-2; TRBD2 matches 13 bases. The V segment lost 0 bases and the J segment 3 bases; nucleotides outside the gene matches: 5. Germline CDR1 is SGHRS and CDR2 is YFSETQ. This CDR3 is 18 amino acids long.

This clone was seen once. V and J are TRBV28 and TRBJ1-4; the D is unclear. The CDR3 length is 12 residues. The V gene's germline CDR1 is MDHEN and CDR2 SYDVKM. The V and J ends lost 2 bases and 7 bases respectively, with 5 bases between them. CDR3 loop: CASSLLSEKLFF. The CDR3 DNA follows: TGTGCCAGCAGTTTACTAAGTGAAAAACTGTTTTTT.

The CDR3 DNA reads TGCGCCAGCAGCTATGGGACAGCAACTAATGAAAAACTGTTTTTT. Translation gives CASSYGTATNEKLFF. This chain uses TRBV5-1 with TRBJ1-4, with TRBD1 matching over 7 bases. This CDR3 comprises 15 residues. With V trimmed by 3 bases and J by 0 bases, 2 bases remained unmatched. Germline V gene data show CDR1 as SGHRS and CDR2 as YFSETQ.

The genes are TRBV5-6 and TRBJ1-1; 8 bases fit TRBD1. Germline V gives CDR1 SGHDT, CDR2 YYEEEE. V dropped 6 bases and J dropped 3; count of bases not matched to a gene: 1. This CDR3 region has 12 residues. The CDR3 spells CASTDRDTEAFF. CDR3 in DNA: TGTGCCAGCACGGACAGGGACACTGAAGCTTTCTTT.

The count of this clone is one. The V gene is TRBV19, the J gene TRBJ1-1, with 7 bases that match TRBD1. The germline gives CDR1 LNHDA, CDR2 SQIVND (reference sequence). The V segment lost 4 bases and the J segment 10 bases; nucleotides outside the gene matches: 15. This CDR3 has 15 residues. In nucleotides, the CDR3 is TGTGCCAGTAGTAGGGACAGCGATGTTTTTTCGGGAGCTTTCTTT. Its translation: CASSRDSDVFSGAFF.

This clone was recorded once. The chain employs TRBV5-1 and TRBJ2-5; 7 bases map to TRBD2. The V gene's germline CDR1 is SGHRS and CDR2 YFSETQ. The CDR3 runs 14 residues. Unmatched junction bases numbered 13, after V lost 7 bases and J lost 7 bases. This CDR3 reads CASAPGTSVGTQYF. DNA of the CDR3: TGCGCCAGCGCCCCTGGAACTAGCGTCGGGACCCAGTACTTC.

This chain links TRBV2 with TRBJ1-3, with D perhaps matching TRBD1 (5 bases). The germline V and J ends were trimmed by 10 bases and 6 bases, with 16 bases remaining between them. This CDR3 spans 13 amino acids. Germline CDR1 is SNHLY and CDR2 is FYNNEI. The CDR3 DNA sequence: TGTGCCACCAAGCAGGGCATGTCAAACACCATATATTTT. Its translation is CATKQGMSNTIYF. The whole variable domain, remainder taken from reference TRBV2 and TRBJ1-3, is EPEVTQTPSHQVTQMGQEVILRCVPISNHLYFYWYRQILGQKVEFLVSFYNNEISEKSEIFDDQFSVERPDGSNFTLKIRSTKLEDSAMYFCATKQGMSNTIYFGEGSWLTVV.

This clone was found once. Written as DNA, the CDR3 is TGTGCCAGCAGCCCCTGGGAGGGAGCGGGAGAATCCTACGAGCAGTACTTC. It specifies CASSPWEGAGESYEQYF. This chain uses TRBV7-8 with TRBJ2-7; 8 bases line up with TRBD2. Trimming took 5 bases from V and 1 from J; bases not matched to a gene: 13. Germline CDR1 is SGHVS and CDR2 is FQNEAQ. The CDR3 totals 17 residues.

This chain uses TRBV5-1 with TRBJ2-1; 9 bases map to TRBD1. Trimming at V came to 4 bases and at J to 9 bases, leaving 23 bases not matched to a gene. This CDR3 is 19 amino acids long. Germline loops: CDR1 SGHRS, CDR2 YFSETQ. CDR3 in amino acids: CASSVRDRDLPLLKGEQFF. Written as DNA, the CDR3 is TGCGCCAGCAGCGTCCGGGACAGGGATCTACCTCTTCTAAAGGGTGAGCAGTTCTTC.

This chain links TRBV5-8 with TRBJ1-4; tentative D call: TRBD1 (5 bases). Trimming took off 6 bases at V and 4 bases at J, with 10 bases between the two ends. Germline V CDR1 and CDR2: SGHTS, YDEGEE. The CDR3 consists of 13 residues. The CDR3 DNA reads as TGTGCCAGCACAGACAGAGATAATGAAAAACTGTTTTTT. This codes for CASTDRDNEKLFF.

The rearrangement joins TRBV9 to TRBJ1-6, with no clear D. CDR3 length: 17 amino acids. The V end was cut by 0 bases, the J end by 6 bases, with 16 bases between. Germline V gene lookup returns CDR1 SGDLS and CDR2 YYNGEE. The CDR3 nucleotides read TGTGCCAGCAGCGTAGCTAGTGAGGGCCCTCTTAATTCACCCCTCCACTTT. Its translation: CASSVASEGPLNSPLHF.